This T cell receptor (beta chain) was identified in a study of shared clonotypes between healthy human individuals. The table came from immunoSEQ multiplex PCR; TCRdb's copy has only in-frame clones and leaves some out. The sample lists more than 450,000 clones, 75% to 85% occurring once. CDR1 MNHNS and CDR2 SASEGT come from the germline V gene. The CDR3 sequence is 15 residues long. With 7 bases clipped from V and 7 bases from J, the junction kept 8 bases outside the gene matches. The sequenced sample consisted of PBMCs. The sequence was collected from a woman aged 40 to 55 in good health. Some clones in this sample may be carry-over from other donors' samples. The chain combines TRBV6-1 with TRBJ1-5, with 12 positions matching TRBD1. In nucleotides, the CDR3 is TGTGCCAGCACCGAGAGGGGACAGGGGGCCCAGCCCCAGCATTTT. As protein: CASTERGQGAQPQHF.